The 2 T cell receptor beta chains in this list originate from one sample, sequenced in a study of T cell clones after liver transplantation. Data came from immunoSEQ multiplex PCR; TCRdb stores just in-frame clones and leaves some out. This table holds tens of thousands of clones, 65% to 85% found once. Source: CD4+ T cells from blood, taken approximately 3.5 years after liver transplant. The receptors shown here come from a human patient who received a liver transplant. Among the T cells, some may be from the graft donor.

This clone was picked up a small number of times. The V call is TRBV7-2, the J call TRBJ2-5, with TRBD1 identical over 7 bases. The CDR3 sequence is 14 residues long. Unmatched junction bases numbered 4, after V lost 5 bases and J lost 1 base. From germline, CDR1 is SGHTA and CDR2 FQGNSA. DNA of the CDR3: TGTGCCAGCAGCCCCGGGACAGTCCAAGAGACCCAGTACTTC. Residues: CASSPGTVQETQYF.

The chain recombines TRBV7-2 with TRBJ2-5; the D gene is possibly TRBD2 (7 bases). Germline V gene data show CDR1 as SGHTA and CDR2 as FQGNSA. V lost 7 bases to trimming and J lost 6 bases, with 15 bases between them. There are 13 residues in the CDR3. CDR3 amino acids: CASTLGGVQTQYF. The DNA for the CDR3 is TGTGCCAGCACCCTAGGGGGGGTCCAGACCCAGTACTTC.